This is a list of T cell receptor beta chains from one sample in a study of identical twins. TCRdb reanalysed the 5' RACE reads using MiXCR and keeps one entry per CDR3 protein. Among just over 500,000 distinct CDR3 sequences listed, under 25% were seen once. This sample was shared with a second study, whose subject was T cells expressing NK-cell markers.

Sequenced material: CD4+ T cells sorted from blood. These receptors were collected from a woman aged 18-29 years in good health. Both conserved end residues are part of each CDR3. The order of the fields is clone size, V gene, J gene, D gene, CDR3 protein, CDR3 DNA. D genes are given only for firm matches. Clone sizes are given selectively: once, few, many, or a class where the clone is expanded.

few	TRBV20-1	TRBJ2-3	-	CSATEGGRWRDTQYF	TGCAGTGCTACTGAGGGGGGTCGATGGAGAGATACGCAGTATTTT
-	TRBV21-1	TRBJ1-3	-	CASSTLQGGSGNTIYF	TGTGCCAGCAGCACTCTACAGGGAGGCTCTGGAAACACCATATATTTT
-	TRBV12-3/TRBV12-4	TRBJ1-6	-	CASSLSPYGGSSPLHF	TGTGCCAGCAGTCTAAGCCCATATGGGGGTAGCTCACCCCTCCACTTT
few	TRBV5-1	TRBJ1-1	TRBD1	CASSFGRTGATEAFF	TGCGCCAGCAGCTTTGGGAGGACAGGGGCCACTGAAGCTTTCTTT
-	TRBV5-1	TRBJ2-1	TRBD2	CASSGSGTSGGAGSYNEQFF	TGCGCCAGCAGCGGATCCGGGACTAGCGGGGGGGCCGGTTCCTACAATGAGCAGTTCTTC
-	TRBV7-9	TRBJ2-7	-	CASSAGPYEQYF	TGTGCCAGCAGCGCGGGACCCTACGAGCAGTACTTC
-	TRBV9	TRBJ2-2	TRBD1	CASSSPGGPTGELFF	TGTGCCAGCAGCTCCCCAGGGGGTCCCACCGGGGAGCTGTTTTTT
few	TRBV5-1	TRBJ1-1	-	CASLEGQNTEAFF	TGCGCCAGCTTAGAGGGACAGAACACTGAAGCTTTCTTT
-	TRBV7-9	TRBJ1-6	-	CASSPFPGDNSPLHF	TGTGCCAGCAGCCCCTTTCCGGGGGATAATTCACCCCTCCACTTT
few	TRBV20-1	TRBJ2-1	TRBD2	CSADKPPGLVSGEQFF	TGCAGTGCCGATAAGCCACCGGGACTAGTTTCGGGTGAGCAGTTCTTC
-	TRBV10-3	TRBJ1-5	-	CAISGQGSNQPQHF	TGTGCCATCAGTGGTCAGGGGAGCAATCAGCCCCAGCATTTT
-	TRBV29-1	TRBJ2-1	TRBD2	CSVERTSGRERQFF	TGCAGCGTTGAACGGACTAGCGGGAGGGAGCGGCAGTTCTTC
few	TRBV13	TRBJ2-5	TRBD1	CASSFGDSQETQYF	TGTGCCAGCAGCTTCGGGGACAGCCAAGAGACCCAGTACTTC
-	TRBV4-3	TRBJ2-7	-	CASSQDGQGGGEQYF	TGCGCCAGCAGCCAAGATGGGCAGGGAGGAGGAGAGCAGTACTTC
few	TRBV20-1	TRBJ1-2	TRBD1	CSARTGTNYGYTF	TGCAGTGCTAGGACAGGGACTAACTATGGCTACACCTTC
-	TRBV29-1	TRBJ1-1	-	CSDGHTEAFF	TGCAGCGACGGTCACACTGAAGCTTTCTTT
many	TRBV20-1	TRBJ1-5	-	CSAGKNQPQHF	TGCAGTGCTGGAAAAAATCAGCCCCAGCATTTT